This T cell receptor beta chain comes out of a study of blood T cells in healthy people across ages. As concerns this clonotype: Its cognate antigen is unknown. One junction end disagrees with the germline gene, perhaps due to a read error.

The second PCR ran 7 to 11 cycles with a sample-barcoded 5' primer and J-beta primers. TCRdb analysed the 5' RACE reads with MiXCR anew, one entry per CDR3 protein. The table shows 890,000 or so distinct CDR3 sequences, with around 68% occurring only once. Study-wide points: Diversity estimates from one million T cells were considered underestimates. Lack of knowledge of donor CMV status possibly confounded expanded clonotype changes.

This CDR3 comprises 15 residues. Germline V gene sequence: CDR1 MGHDK, CDR2 SYGVNS. The gene calls are TRBV25-1 and TRBJ2-1; D is perhaps TRBD1 or TRBD2 (5 bases each). This sequence was found in a young man in good health. The sample was blood. Here the CDR3 reads CASGWPGTGNNEQFF. In DNA form, the CDR3 reads TGTGCCAGCGGATGGCCGGGGACGGGGAACAATGAACAGTTCTTC.